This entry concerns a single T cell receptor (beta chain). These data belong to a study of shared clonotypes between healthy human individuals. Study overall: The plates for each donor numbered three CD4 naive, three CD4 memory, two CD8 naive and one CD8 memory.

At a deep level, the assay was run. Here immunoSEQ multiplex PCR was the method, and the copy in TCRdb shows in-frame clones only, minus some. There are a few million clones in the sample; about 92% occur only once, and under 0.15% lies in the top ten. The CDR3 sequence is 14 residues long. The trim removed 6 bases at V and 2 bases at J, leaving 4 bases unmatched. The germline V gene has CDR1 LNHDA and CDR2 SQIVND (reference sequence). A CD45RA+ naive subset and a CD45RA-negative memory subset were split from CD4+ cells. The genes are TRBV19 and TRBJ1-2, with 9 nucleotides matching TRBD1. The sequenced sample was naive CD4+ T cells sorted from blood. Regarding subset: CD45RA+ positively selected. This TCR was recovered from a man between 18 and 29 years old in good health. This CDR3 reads CASRRQGGNYGYTF. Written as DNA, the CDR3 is TGTGCCAGTAGAAGACAGGGGGGCAACTATGGCTACACCTTC.